The present entry profiles one T cell receptor beta chain with its context. Assay used: immunoSEQ multiplex PCR; TCRdb lists only in-frame clones, some missing. The sample lists about 70,000 clones; roughly 87% were seen once. The sample originates from a study of blood T cell repertoires in COVID-19. The receptor was isolated from a woman aged 18-29 years with acute or convalescent COVID-19. Material: peripheral blood.

Here the CDR3 reads CASSLGAERGSYEQYF. CDR3 in DNA: TGTGCCAGCAGCTTGGGGGCCGAGCGGGGCTCCTACGAGCAGTACTTC. This rearrangement joins TRBV5-5 to TRBJ2-7; 7 nucleotides match TRBD2. CDR1 is SGHKS, CDR2 YYEKEE, per germline (reference sequence). The CDR3 consists of 16 residues. The trim removed 0 bases at V and 0 bases at J, leaving 6 bases unmatched.